This TCR beta chain was identified in a study of T cell responses to AZD1222 COVID-19 vaccine. Overall study context: Researchers grouped second doses given at about 4 or about 12 weeks into one pool. General study results and limits: The donor group comprised mostly white British people and more females; the analysis possibly underestimated clonal diversity. Targets within unmutated variant regions were reportedly found for nearly half of spike-specific TCRs. It was only a handful of AZD1222 recipients who were seropositive at baseline.

As regards this clone: Its antigen is unknown.

This CDR3 has 14 residues. The V end was cut by 4 bases, the J end by 11 bases, with 20 bases between. The germline V gene encodes CDR1 SGHTA and CDR2 FQGNSA. The assay was immunoSEQ multiplex PCR, and TCRdb's table has in-frame clones only and misses some. The sample includes about 85,000 clones, about 86% of them seen just once. Specimen: peripheral blood, collected on day 0 of AZD1222 vaccination. The chain has TRBV7-2 and TRBJ1-1; weak D call: TRBD1 (6 bases). The sequence derives from an adult in good health. The CDR3 is CASSSRGSGIEAFF. CDR3 DNA sequence: TGTGCCAGCAGCTCCAGGGGATCCGGGATAGAGGCTTTCTTT.